This T cell receptor beta chain emerged from a study of spatial heterogeneity in lung cancer. The study's findings and limits: Tumors with more nonsynonymous mutations had more expanded intratumoral alpha and beta TCRs.

Germline-derived CDR1 and CDR2 are ENHRY and SYGVKD. V shed 0 bases and J shed 8 bases, with 5 bases lying between them. The CDR3 has 12 amino acids. Stated time point: sample taken at primary tumor resection. This clonotype was seen many times. The antigen remains undetermined. MiXCR, run by TCRdb on the 5' RACE reads, gives a single entry per CDR3 protein. The table records 15,000 to 20,000 distinct CDR3 sequences, roughly 6% of them present only once. This receptor was obtained from a female donor with early-stage non-small cell lung cancer. The sequencing used lung tumor tissue, collected at surgery. The rearrangement links TRBV10-3 to TRBJ2-1, with D uncertain. CDR3 region: CAISESGYEQFF. The DNA of the CDR3 is TGTGCCATCAGTGAGTCTGGGTATGAGCAGTTCTTC.